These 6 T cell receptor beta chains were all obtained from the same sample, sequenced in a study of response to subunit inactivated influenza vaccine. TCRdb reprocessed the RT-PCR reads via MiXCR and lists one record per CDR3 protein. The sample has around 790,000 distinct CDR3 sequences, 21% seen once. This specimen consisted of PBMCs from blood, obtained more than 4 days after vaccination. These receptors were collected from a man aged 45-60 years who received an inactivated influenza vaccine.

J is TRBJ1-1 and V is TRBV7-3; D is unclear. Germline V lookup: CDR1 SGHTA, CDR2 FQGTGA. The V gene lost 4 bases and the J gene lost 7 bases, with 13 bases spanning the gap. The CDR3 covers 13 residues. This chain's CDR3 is CASSSTPRHEAFF. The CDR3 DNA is TGTGCCAGCAGCTCCACACCGCGTCATGAAGCTTTCTTT.

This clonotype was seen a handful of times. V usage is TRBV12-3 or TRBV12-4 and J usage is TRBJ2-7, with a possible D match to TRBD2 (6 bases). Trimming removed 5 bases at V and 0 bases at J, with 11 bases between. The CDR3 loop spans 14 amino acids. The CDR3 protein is CASSPTLASYEQYF. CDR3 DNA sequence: TGTGCCAGCAGTCCTACACTAGCCTCCTACGAGCAGTACTTC.

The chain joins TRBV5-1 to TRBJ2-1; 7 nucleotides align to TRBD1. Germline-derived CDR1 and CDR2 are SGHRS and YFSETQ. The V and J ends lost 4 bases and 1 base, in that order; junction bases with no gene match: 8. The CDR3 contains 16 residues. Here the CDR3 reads CASSIRTGNSYNEQFF. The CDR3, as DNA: TGCGCCAGCAGCATTAGGACAGGCAATTCCTACAATGAGCAGTTCTTC.

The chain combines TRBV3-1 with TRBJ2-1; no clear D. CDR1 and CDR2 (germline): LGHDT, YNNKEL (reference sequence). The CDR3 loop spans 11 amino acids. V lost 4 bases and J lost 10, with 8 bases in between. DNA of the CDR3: TGTGCCAGCAGCCGCGTGGGGGAGCAGTTCTTC. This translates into CASSRVGEQFF.

The CDR3 loop is CASRKGVTEAFF. For the CDR3, the DNA is TGTGCCAGCAGGAAAGGGGTCACTGAAGCTTTCTTT. V gene TRBV7-9 combines with J gene TRBJ1-1; possibly TRBD1 for D (5 bases). Germline CDR1 SEHNR, CDR2 FQNEAQ (reference sequence). The CDR3 covers 12 residues. V dropped 6 bases and J dropped 4 bases, with 9 bases sitting between them.

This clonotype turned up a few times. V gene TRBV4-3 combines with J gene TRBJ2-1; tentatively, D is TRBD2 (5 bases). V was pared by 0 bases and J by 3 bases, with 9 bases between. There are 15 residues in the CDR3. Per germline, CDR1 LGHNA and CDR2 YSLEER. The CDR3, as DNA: TGCGCCAGCAGCCAAGAGGGAGTTGTCTACAATGAGCAGTTCTTC. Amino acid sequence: CASSQEGVVYNEQFF.